Reported below is one T cell receptor (beta chain). The clone's antigen remains unknown. There are no base qualities to consult, and no much larger clone falls within one base. TCR CDR3 regions were amplified from genomic DNA by multiplex PCR using the deep immunoSEQ assay. Extracted genomic DNA from each cell subset was spread evenly across all wells of several immunoSEQ 96-well plates, with each plate serving as a replicate. Each replicate PCR for sorted subsets received about 180 ng genomic DNA, equal to roughly 30,000 T cell genomes. Purified libraries were quantified with a Qubit 3.0 fluorometer, sized on a Bioanalyzer 2100, and re-quantified with the KAPA Library Quantification kit. Each immunoSEQ 96-well plate was sequenced on its own single-read 150-cycle Illumina NextSeq 550 flow cell. The study's own analysis went as follows. Because the immunoSEQ output held only junctional sequences and lacked quality scores, the filtering could not match the filtering applied to full-length reads. To assign V/J genes and CDR3, sequences were annotated using PyIR, a Python wrapper for IgBLAST v1.9, with IMGT germline references. Any read was removed if the V/J assignment was weak (E-value above 1e-6), the CDR3 was missing, or the read contained stop codons, out-of-frame junctions, or ambiguous translated residues. A V3J clonotype was defined by an identical inferred V gene, J gene, and CDR3 amino acid sequence. Percentage overlap between repertoires was computed as shared unique clonotypes divided by the size of the smaller repertoire. Richness of each repertoire was evaluated using RTK rarefaction, the Chao1 estimator, and Recon v2.1 estimates of unobserved clonotypes. For all TCRbeta clonotypes obtained by the gDNA method from several donors, generation probabilities were computed with OLGA. TCRdb took over this immuneACCESS table, retaining in-frame rearrangements with V and J assigned. Such tables are incomplete; in checked studies, under half of the missing clones stem from an unresolved V gene, and the remainder is unexplained. The DNA was the basis for D and trimming; V, J and clone size are from that table. This sample gives about 2.4 million clones in total; 90% to 95% of them show up just once. Over 0.12% of the sample is in the top ten clones.

This entry belongs to a study of shared clonotypes between healthy human individuals (dated by TCRdb to about 2020). About the full investigation: Three men and a couple of women, aged 18 to 49 years, made up the cohort. For each donor, CD4 naive and CD4 memory were each run on three plates, CD8 naive on two plates, and CD8 memory on one plate. To estimate repertoire size and how much clonotypes are shared between individuals, the study performed deep sequencing of blood TCR repertoires from about 5 healthy adults. Libraries were prepared and TCR repertoires were sequenced by different laboratories using diverse techniques, in order to increase sequencing depth and limit assay-specific biases. Each donor's leukapheresis produced roughly between roughly 0.94 and 9.5 billion PBMCs.

General study outcomes and caveats: Pairwise subsampling indicated that sequencing depth was expected to affect the degree of clonotype sharing among donors. Compared with non-shared clonotypes, the clonotypes found in all four sorted-subset donors had higher generation probabilities. Across four donors, approximately 5% of naive CD4, around 3.3% of naive CD8, approximately 2.5% of memory CD4, and approximately 0.42% of memory CD8 clonotypes were shared. The genetic and exposure-history diversity represented was limited by the small number of donors. Sampling was restricted to blood, and TCR repertoires in tissues likely differ from the TCR repertoires found in blood. Even with the large sequencing depth, rarefaction of the sorted-subset datasets indicated that sequencing was incomplete. Larger estimated clonotype richness was generally found for naive subsets than for memory subsets.

CDR1 is given as SGHAT and CDR2 as FQNNGV, both from the germline V gene. From the cysteine up to the phenylalanine, the CDR3 has a length of 15 residues. Only the CDR3 part of the read is kept: 45 bases, read in frame from the first base. V gives up 0 bases and J gives up 2 bases, and the segment between their germline ends measures 9 bases. The donors were healthy, HIV-negative adults with no recently reported acute infections or vaccinations. All donors were Caucasian adults living in Nashville, Tennessee, USA. CD4+ T cells were enriched by magnetic negative selection, after which naive cells were positively selected on CD45RA and the negative fraction was taken as the memory subset. Blood was obtained by leukapheresis, after which PBMCs were separated by Ficoll-Histopaque density gradient centrifugation and cryopreserved in liquid nitrogen vapor phase. Analytical flow cytometry was used to check the purity and quantity of every magnetically sorted T cell population. Genomic DNA was isolated from every sorted fraction and measured by UV absorbance on a Nanodrop 2000c.

The sequenced sample consisted of naive CD4+ T cells sorted from blood. The intended sense of this specimen's cell subset or site label: CD45RA+ positively selected. This TCR was sampled from a man aged 18 to 30 in good health. The V and J segments used are TRBV11-2 and TRBJ2-3; confidence is insufficient to name the D gene. In nucleotide form, the sequence is TGTGCCAGCAGCTTAGATCCACAGAACACAGATACGCAGTATTTT. Translated, this gives CASSLDPQNTDTQYF.